The entry below describes one TCR beta chain. The antigen remains unidentified. The data stem from a study of cytomegalovirus exposure and HLA in healthy donors. Findings and caveats of the study: Rarity held for most TCR sequences, but there were some public TCRs that occurred in many donors. Within a later analysis, the majority of CMV-associated TCR beta chains appeared HLA-restricted. Reports credit the classifier with highly specific, highly sensitive diagnosis of cytomegalovirus status.

PCR used 60 Vbeta primers and 13 Jbeta primers. Repertoires were generated with immunoSEQ multiplex PCR, while TCRdb's copy carries only in-frame clones and drops some. The sample carries roughly 110,000 clones, 74% recorded once. CDR1 SNHLY and CDR2 FYNNEI come from the germline V gene. The CDR3 contains 16 residues. The V and J ends lost 5 bases and 2 bases respectively, with 15 bases between them. Specimen: PBMCs. The sequence derives from a woman aged 40 to 50 in good health and CMV-seropositive. This chain links TRBV2 with TRBJ2-2; perhaps TRBD1 as D (7 bases). CDR3 loop: CASSYRGGVNTGELFF. The CDR3 DNA is TGTGCCAGCAGTTACAGGGGCGGGGTAAACACCGGGGAGCTGTTTTTT.